Listed here are 17 T cell receptor beta chains from one sample, sequenced in a study of T cell responses to AZD1222 COVID-19 vaccine (TCRdb year 2021). Library preparation used the immunoSEQ multiplex PCR assay. TCRdb carries this immuneACCESS record with in-frame sequences only. Its versions omit some clonotypes, under half of them owing to an unresolved V gene in the studies checked, with the rest unexplained. The sample contains 100,000 to 150,000 clones, 89% of them found a single time. Under 5% of the sample rests with the top ten. The time point label, as the study defines it: baseline before first vaccination. The specimen comprised peripheral blood, sampled on day 0 of AZD1222 vaccination. The source of these receptors is an adult in good health.

The V gene is TRBV5-1, the J gene TRBJ2-7, with no clear D. CDR1 SGHRS and CDR2 YFSETQ come from the germline V gene. Trimming removed 0 bases from V and 3 bases from J, with 4 bases in between. This CDR3 is built from 12 residues. The CDR3, as DNA: TGCGCCAGCAGCTTGGGCGACTACGAGCAGTACTTC. Amino acid sequence: CASSLGDYEQYF.

This chain uses TRBV7-2 with TRBJ2-2; D is unresolved. This CDR3 region has 15 residues. Germline values: CDR1 SGHTA, CDR2 FQGNSA. V shed 4 bases and J shed 3 bases, with 12 bases lying between them. The CDR3 is CASSSSGLHTGELFF. DNA for the CDR3: TGTGCCAGCAGCTCCTCGGGTCTTCACACCGGGGAGCTGTTTTTT. Full variable domain (remainder filled in from reference TRBV7-2 and TRBJ2-2): GAGVSQSPSNKVTEKGKDVELRCDPISGHTALYWYRQSLGQGLEFLIYFQGNSAPDKSGLPSDRFSAERTGGSVSTLTIQRTQQEDSAVYLCASSSSGLHTGELFFGEGSRLTVL.

The chain links TRBV29-1 to TRBJ2-5; no reliable D call. Trimming pared 1 base from V and 2 bases from J, leaving 11 bases between. This CDR3 is 14 amino acids long. CDR1 is SQVTM, CDR2 ANQGSEA, per germline. This chain's CDR3 is CSVEVRHGQETQYF. CDR3 in DNA: TGCAGCGTTGAAGTTAGGCATGGACAAGAGACCCAGTACTTC. Variable domain in full (rest from reference TRBV29-1 and TRBJ2-5): SAVISQKPSRDICQRGTSLTIQCQVDSQVTMMFWYRQQPGQSLTLIATANQGSEATYESGFVIDKFPISRPNLTFSTLTVSNMSPEDSSIYLCSVEVRHGQETQYFGPGTRLLVL.

The V gene is TRBV3-1 (or the pseudogene TRBV3-2), the J gene TRBJ2-3, with 13 nucleotides matching TRBD2. The germline CDR1 and CDR2 sequences are LGHDT and YNNKEL (reference sequence). Trimming cost V 0 bases and J 3 bases; bases outside gene matches: 6. CDR3 length: 18 residues. This CDR3 is CASSQDPGLAGDTDTQYF. DNA for the CDR3: TGTGCCAGCAGCCAAGATCCCGGACTAGCGGGGGATACAGATACGCAGTATTTT.

J is TRBJ2-2 and V is TRBV10-3; D is perhaps TRBD1 or TRBD2 (5 bases each). Per germline, CDR1 ENHRY and CDR2 SYGVKD. The CDR3 is 17 amino acids. The germline V and J ends were trimmed by 6 bases and 0 bases, with 17 bases remaining between them. The CDR3 here is CAIRRGDRRANTGELFF. In DNA, the CDR3 is TGTGCCATCAGGAGGGGAGACAGAAGGGCGAACACCGGGGAGCTGTTTTTT.

The chain has TRBV7-9 and TRBJ2-7; D remains unclear. Deletions cut 5 bases from V and 2 bases from J, with 16 bases between. Per the germline V gene, CDR1 is SEHNR and CDR2 is FQNEAQ (reference sequence). There are 15 residues in the CDR3. CDR3 protein: CASSQRAATTYEQYF. Written as DNA, the CDR3 is TGTGCCAGCAGCCAACGCGCGGCGACAACCTACGAGCAGTACTTC.

This chain uses TRBV24-1 with TRBJ2-1; D is ambiguous. Trimming stripped 6 bases from V and 8 bases from J, with 13 bases between. The CDR3 is made up of 13 amino acids. Germline V lookup: CDR1 KGHDR, CDR2 SFDVKD. The CDR3 DNA sequence: TGTGCCACCAGTTTGGCAGGCTCTCATGAGCAGTTCTTC. It specifies CATSLAGSHEQFF.

This chain's CDR3 is CASSPTTPEAFF. The CDR3 DNA follows: TGTGCCAGCTCACCGACGACCCCTGAAGCTTTCTTT. The V call is TRBV18, the J call TRBJ1-1; D remains ambiguous. From germline, CDR1 is KGHSH and CDR2 LQKENI. This CDR3 is built from 12 residues. V lost 3 bases, J lost 6 bases, and 8 bases lay in between.

The genes are TRBV7-2 and TRBJ1-5; D gene ambiguous. Per germline, CDR1 SGHTA and CDR2 FQGNSA. V was shortened by 5 bases and J by 6 bases, with 11 bases between the two germline ends. This CDR3 is built from 13 residues. CDR3 in DNA: TGTGCCAGCAGCCCCATCCACGGTCAGCCCCAGCATTTT. Translated: CASSPIHGQPQHF.

The chain has TRBV19 and TRBJ1-1; 7 bases are a match to TRBD1. The V and J ends lost 6 bases and 9 bases, in that order; junction bases with no gene match: 7. Germline V lookup: CDR1 LNHDA, CDR2 SQIVND (reference sequence). The CDR3 spans 12 residues. Here the CDR3 reads CASSFTGDQAFF. The CDR3 DNA is TGTGCCAGTAGCTTTACAGGGGACCAAGCTTTCTTT.

V usage is TRBV9 and J usage is TRBJ1-6, with D hard to call. V shed 4 bases and J shed 13 bases, with 21 bases lying between them. Germline assignment: CDR1 SGDLS and CDR2 YYNGEE. The CDR3 has 15 amino acids. The CDR3: CASSSRSDTNFPLHF. CDR3 sequence (DNA): TGTGCCAGCAGCTCAAGAAGTGACACGAACTTTCCCCTCCACTTT.

The genes are TRBV4-1 and TRBJ2-7, with 10 bases fitting TRBD2. V gave up 4 bases and J gave up 7 bases; unmatched junction bases: 10. CDR1 MGHRA and CDR2 YSYEKL come from the germline V gene. The CDR3 covers 15 residues. The CDR3 coding sequence is TGCGCCAGCAGCCCCCTAGCGGGAGTGGCAGGAGAGCAGTACTTC. Protein: CASSPLAGVAGEQYF.

This rearrangement joins TRBV4-3 to TRBJ2-7, with D perhaps TRBD1 (5 bases). This CDR3 has 17 amino acids. In germline, CDR1 is LGHNA, CDR2 YSLEER. Trimming removed 0 bases at V and 3 bases at J, with 18 bases between. This chain's CDR3 is CASSQEPTAQTIYEQYF. Written as DNA, the CDR3 is TGCGCCAGCAGCCAAGAACCGACAGCTCAGACAATCTACGAGCAGTACTTC.

V and J are TRBV18 and TRBJ2-3; the D gene is possibly TRBD1 (7 bases). Trimming pared 1 base from V and 4 bases from J, leaving 18 bases between. This CDR3 spans 17 amino acids. Per germline, CDR1 KGHSH and CDR2 LQKENI. In DNA, the CDR3 is TGTGCCAGCTCACCACAGCGGGCAGGGGGAAAAGCAGATACGCAGTATTTT. Its translation is CASSPQRAGGKADTQYF.

The genes are TRBV27 and TRBJ1-2; 9 nucleotides align to TRBD1. Germline values: CDR1 MNHEY, CDR2 SMNVEV (reference sequence). The CDR3 sequence is 15 residues long. Trimming cost V 3 bases and J 7 bases; bases outside gene matches: 9. The CDR3, as DNA: TGTGCCAGCAGTTTTGGCAACAGGGGGCGGGGTGGCTACACCTTC. It yields the protein CASSFGNRGRGGYTF.

This chain uses TRBV6-4 with TRBJ2-1, with 7 bases fitting TRBD2. CDR1 and CDR2 from the germline V gene are MRHNA and SNTAGT. J gave up 9 bases and V 4 bases, and 12 bases lay outside the gene matches. The CDR3 totals 15 residues. CDR3 coding DNA: TGTGCCAGCAGTGCCCAAGCGGGATTGGCATCTGAGCAGTTCTTC. This codes for CASSAQAGLASEQFF.

The table lists this clone with a count of one. The V gene is TRBV28, the J gene TRBJ1-5; D not certain. Germline V CDR1 and CDR2: MDHEN, SYDVKM. The germline V and J ends were trimmed by 6 bases and 2 bases, with 14 bases remaining between them. The CDR3 runs to 15 residues. The CDR3 nucleotides read TGTGCCAGCAGGGCTCGCGGAGGAGGCAATCAGCCCCAGCATTTT. Translated: CASRARGGGNQPQHF. The full variable domain, with the rest looked up from reference TRBV28 and TRBJ1-5, is DVKVTQSSRYLVKRTGEKVFLECVQDMDHENMFWYRQDPGLGLRLIYFSYDVKMKEKGDIPEGYSVSREKKERFSLILESASTNQTSMYLCASRARGGGNQPQHFGDGTRLSIL.